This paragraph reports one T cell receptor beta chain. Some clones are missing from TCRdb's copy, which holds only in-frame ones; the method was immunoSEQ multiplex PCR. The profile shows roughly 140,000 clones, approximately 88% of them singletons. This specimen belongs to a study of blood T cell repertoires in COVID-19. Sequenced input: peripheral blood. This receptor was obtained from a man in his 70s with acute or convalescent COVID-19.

CDR3 in DNA: TGTGCCAGCAGTGAACTGGGACTAGGGTTCAATGAGCAGTTCTTC. Residues: CASSELGLGFNEQFF. This chain links TRBV6-1 with TRBJ2-1; 8 bases map to TRBD2. With V trimmed by 2 bases and J by 6 bases, 6 bases remained unmatched. This CDR3 has 15 amino acids. The germline V gene has CDR1 MNHNS and CDR2 SASEGT.